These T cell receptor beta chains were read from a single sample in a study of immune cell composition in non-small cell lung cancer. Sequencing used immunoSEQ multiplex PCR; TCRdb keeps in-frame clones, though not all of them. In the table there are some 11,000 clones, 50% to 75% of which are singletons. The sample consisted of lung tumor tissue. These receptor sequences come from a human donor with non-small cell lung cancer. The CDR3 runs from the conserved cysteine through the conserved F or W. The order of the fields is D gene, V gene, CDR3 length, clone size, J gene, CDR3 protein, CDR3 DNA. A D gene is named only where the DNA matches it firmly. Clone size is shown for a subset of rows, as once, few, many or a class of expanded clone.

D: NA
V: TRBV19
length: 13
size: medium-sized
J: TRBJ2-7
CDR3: CASSIDPGYEQYF
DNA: TGTGCCAGTAGTATAGATCCGGGATACGAGCAGTACTTC

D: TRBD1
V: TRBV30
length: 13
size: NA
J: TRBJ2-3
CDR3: CAGDRGGTDTQYF
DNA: TGTGCCGGGGACAGGGGTGGAACAGATACGCAGTATTTT

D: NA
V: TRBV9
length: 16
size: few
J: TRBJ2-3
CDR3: CASSQRGTGVGDTQYF
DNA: TGTGCCAGCAGCCAGAGGGGAACGGGAGTTGGTGATACGCAGTATTTT

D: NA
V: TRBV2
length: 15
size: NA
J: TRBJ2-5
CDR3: CASSEDRVGQETQYF
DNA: TGTGCCAGCAGTGAAGACAGGGTAGGGCAAGAGACCCAGTACTTC

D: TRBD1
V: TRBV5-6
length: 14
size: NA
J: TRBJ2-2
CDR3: CASSHTGGPGELFF
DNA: TGTGCCAGCAGCCATACAGGGGGCCCCGGGGAGCTGTTTTTT

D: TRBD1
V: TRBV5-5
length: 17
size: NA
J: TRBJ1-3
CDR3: CASSLTTGTGTGNTIYF
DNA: TGTGCCAGCAGCCTGACCACCGGGACAGGGACTGGAAACACCATATATTTT

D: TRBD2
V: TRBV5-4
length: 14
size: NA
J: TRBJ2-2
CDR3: CASSLSGRAWELFF
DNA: TGTGCCAGCAGCTTAAGCGGGAGGGCCTGGGAGCTGTTTTTT

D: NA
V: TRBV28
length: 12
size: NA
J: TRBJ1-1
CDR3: CASSLQSTEAFF
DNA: TGTGCCAGCAGTCTTCAGTCCACTGAAGCTTTCTTT

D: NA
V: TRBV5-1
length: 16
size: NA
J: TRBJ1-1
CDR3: CASSLVEGFRDTEAFF
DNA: TGCGCCAGCAGCTTGGTAGAGGGATTCCGGGACACTGAAGCTTTCTTT

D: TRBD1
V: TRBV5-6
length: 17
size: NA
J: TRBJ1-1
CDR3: CASSWRVPGGLNTEAFF
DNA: TGTGCCAGCAGCTGGAGGGTTCCAGGGGGCCTGAACACTGAAGCTTTCTTT

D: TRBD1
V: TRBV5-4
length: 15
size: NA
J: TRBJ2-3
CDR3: CASSSPGQAADTQYF
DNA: TGTGCCAGCAGCTCCCCCGGACAGGCGGCAGATACGCAGTATTTT

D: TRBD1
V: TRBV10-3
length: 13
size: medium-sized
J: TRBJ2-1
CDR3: CAISGQGDNEQFF
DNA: TGTGCCATCAGTGGGCAGGGGGACAATGAGCAGTTCTTC

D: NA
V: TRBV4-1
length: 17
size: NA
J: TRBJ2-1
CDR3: CASSQDNGRAGNNEQFF
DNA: TGCGCCAGCAGCCAAGATAACGGCAGGGCTGGGAACAATGAGCAGTTCTTC

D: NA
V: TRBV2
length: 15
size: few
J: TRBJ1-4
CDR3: CASSRVGATNEKLFF
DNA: TGTGCCAGCAGTCGAGTGGGAGCAACTAATGAAAAACTGTTTTTT

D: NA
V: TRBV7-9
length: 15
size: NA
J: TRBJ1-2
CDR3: CASSPMGLRGYGYTF
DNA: TGTGCCAGCAGCCCAATGGGGTTAAGGGGCTATGGCTACACCTTC

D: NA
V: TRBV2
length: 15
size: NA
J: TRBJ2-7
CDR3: CASSRSHGEVYEQYF
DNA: TGTGCCAGCAGCCGGTCTCATGGGGAGGTCTACGAGCAGTACTTC

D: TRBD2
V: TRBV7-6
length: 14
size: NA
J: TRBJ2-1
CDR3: CASSLRGRAGEQFF
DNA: TGTGCCAGCAGCTTACGTGGGAGGGCGGGAGAGCAGTTCTTC

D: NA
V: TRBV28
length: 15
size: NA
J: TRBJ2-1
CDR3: CASSSHRQARNEQFF
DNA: TGTGCCAGCAGTTCTCACCGACAGGCTCGAAATGAGCAGTTCTTC

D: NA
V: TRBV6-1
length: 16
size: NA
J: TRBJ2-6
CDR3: CASSATRVSGANVLTF
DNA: TGTGCCAGCAGTGCCACCAGGGTCTCTGGGGCCAACGTCCTGACTTTC

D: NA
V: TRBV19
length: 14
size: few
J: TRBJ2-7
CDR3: CASSPTGGSYEQYF
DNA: TGTGCCAGTAGCCCTACTGGCGGGTCTTACGAGCAGTACTTC

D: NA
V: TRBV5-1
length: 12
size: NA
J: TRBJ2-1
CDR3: CASSLSGNEQFF
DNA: TGCGCCAGCAGCTTATCCGGCAATGAGCAGTTCTTC

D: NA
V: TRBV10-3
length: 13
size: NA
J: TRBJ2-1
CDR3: CAITGGLANEQFF
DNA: TGTGCCATCACCGGGGGTCTAGCCAATGAGCAGTTCTTC

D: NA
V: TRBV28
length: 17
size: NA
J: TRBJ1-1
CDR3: CASSLGQGWVGSAEAFF
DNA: TGTGCCAGCAGTTTAGGTCAGGGGTGGGTTGGATCGGCTGAAGCTTTCTTT

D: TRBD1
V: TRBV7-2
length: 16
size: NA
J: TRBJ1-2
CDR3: CASSPGGQVLVYGYTF
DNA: TGTGCCAGCAGCCCCGGGGGACAGGTCCTTGTCTATGGCTACACCTTC

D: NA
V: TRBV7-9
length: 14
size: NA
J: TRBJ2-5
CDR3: CASSSRTDQETQYF
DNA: TGTGCCAGCAGCTCACGGACTGATCAAGAGACCCAGTACTTC

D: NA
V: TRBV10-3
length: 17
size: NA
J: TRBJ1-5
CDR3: CAISLSFPKYSNQPQHF
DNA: TGTGCCATCAGCCTTAGTTTTCCTAAGTATAGCAATCAGCCCCAGCATTTT

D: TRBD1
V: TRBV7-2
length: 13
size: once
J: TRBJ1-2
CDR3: CASSSTGGYGYTF
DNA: TGTGCCAGCAGCTCGACAGGGGGCTATGGCTACACCTTC

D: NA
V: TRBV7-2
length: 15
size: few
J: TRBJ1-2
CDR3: CASSLGTALTGGYTF
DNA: TGTGCCAGCAGCTTAGGTACAGCATTAACTGGTGGCTACACCTTC

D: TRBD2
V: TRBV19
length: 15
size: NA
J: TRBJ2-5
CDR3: CASGLAGGLGETQYF
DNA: TGTGCCAGTGGACTAGCGGGAGGGCTTGGAGAGACCCAGTACTTC